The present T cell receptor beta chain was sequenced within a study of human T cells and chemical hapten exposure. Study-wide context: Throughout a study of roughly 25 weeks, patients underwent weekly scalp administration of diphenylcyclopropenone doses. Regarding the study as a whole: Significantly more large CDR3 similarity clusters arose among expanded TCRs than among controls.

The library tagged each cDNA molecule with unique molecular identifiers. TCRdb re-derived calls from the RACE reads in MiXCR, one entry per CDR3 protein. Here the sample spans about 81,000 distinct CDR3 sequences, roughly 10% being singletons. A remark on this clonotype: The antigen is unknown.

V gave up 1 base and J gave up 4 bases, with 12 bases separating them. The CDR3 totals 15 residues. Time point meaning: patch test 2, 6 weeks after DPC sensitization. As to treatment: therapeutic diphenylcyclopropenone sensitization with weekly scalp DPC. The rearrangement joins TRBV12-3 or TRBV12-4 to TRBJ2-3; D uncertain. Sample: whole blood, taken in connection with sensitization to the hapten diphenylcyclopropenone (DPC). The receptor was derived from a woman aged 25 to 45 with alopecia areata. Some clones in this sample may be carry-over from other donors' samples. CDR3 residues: CASSLEGRASDTQYF. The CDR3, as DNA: TGTGCCAGCAGTTTAGAGGGCCGGGCATCAGATACGCAGTATTTT.